One and the same sample provided the 27 T cell receptor beta chains below, sequenced in a study of breast tumors, draining lymph nodes, adjacent tissues (dated by TCRdb to the mid-2010s). Lymph node samples were obtained from the axillary draining lymph nodes of breast cancer patients. To prepare the library, multiplex PCR was applied. TCRdb records Illumina HiSeq 2000 as the sequencer. In TCRdb, the public reads were trimmed at Q25 with fastp and aligned with MiXCR, with productive beta chains retained. Here each entry gathers all rows of one CDR3 protein and keeps the most common genes and DNA. The sample data list about 140,000 distinct CDR3 sequences, and around a third of these were observed just once. The ten largest clones take up 2.3% of the sample. The sample was axillary lymph node tissue. These receptor sequences come from a female donor with breast cancer. Some clones in this sample may be carry-over from other donors' samples.

The chain is built from TRBV12-3 or TRBV12-4 and TRBJ2-2; the D gene is possibly TRBD2 (6 bases). V lost 6 bases, J lost 5 bases, and 22 bases lay in between. The CDR3 has 17 residues. Here the CDR3 DNA reads TGTGCCAGCAGGCGACCGGGACTCCCGTCGGGAACCGGGGAGCTGTTTTTT. This translates into CASRRPGLPSGTGELFF.

This clonotype was counted at least ten times. The chain links TRBV29-1 to TRBJ2-3; 15 nucleotides align to TRBD2. The CDR3 loop spans 15 amino acids. Germline values: CDR1 SQVTM, CDR2 ANQGSEA. V lost 7 bases and J lost 6; bases outside the gene matches: 8. The CDR3 region has the DNA TGCAGCGGGACTAGCGGGGGGGCCCGTTGGGATACGCAGTATTTT. Translated: CSGTSGGARWDTQYF.

The chain combines TRBV11-1 with TRBJ1-6; D may be TRBD1 (6 bases). The CDR3 consists of 14 residues. Germline V gene lookup returns CDR1 SGHAT and CDR2 FQDESV (reference sequence). Trimming stripped 5 bases from V and 9 bases from J, with 14 bases between. DNA for the CDR3: TGTGCCAGCAGCCCGAGGGGGAATACTTCACCCCTCCACTTT. Translation gives CASSPRGNTSPLHF.

This clonotype showed up many times. The rearrangement uses TRBV2 and TRBJ1-5, with TRBD1 matching 8 bases. With V trimmed by 6 bases and J by 6 bases, 10 bases remained unmatched. The V gene's germline CDR1 is SNHLY and CDR2 FYNNEI. This CDR3 spans 15 amino acids. CDR3 protein: CASSTGQGGSQPQHF. CDR3 nucleotides: TGTGCCAGCAGCACAGGACAGGGAGGTTCTCAGCCCCAGCATTTT.

This clonotype was observed at least ten times. The J gene is TRBJ2-3, the V gene TRBV18; 9 nucleotides line up with TRBD2. This CDR3 comprises 17 residues. Germline values: CDR1 KGHSH, CDR2 LQKENI. J gave up 11 bases and V 0 bases, and 15 bases lay outside the gene matches. The CDR3 protein is CASSPPGTSPPSGVQYF. The CDR3 DNA sequence: TGTGCCAGCTCACCACCTGGGACTAGCCCCCCATCTGGGGTGCAGTATTTT.

The chain combines TRBV20-1 with TRBJ1-2; TRBD1 aligns across 9 bases. Trimming removed 5 bases from V and 3 bases from J; junction bases left unmatched: 4. The CDR3 is 13 amino acids. Germline V lookup: CDR1 DFQATT, CDR2 SNEGSKA (reference sequence). CDR3 nucleotides: TGCAGTGCTGGGACAGGGACGGACTATGGCTACACCTTC. It codes for CSAGTGTDYGYTF.

This clonotype was seen at least ten times. V usage is TRBV5-5 and J usage is TRBJ2-1; weak D call: TRBD2 (6 bases). Germline V gives CDR1 SGHKS, CDR2 YYEKEE (reference sequence). The length of the CDR3 is 16 residues. V dropped 1 base and J dropped 3 bases, with 14 bases sitting between them. The chain's CDR3 is CASSLRFSGRYNEQFF. The CDR3 DNA reads as TGTGCCAGCAGCTTGCGTTTTAGCGGACGCTACAATGAGCAGTTCTTC.

In this sample, this clonotype turned up many times. CDR3 DNA sequence: TGTGCCAGCAGTCCAGGGACAGGGGGTTACAATGAGCAGTTCTTC. Translation gives CASSPGTGGYNEQFF. This chain connects TRBV12-3 or TRBV12-4 to TRBJ2-1, with 11 bases that match TRBD1. Trimming took 5 bases from V and 4 from J; bases not matched to a gene: 4. The CDR3 runs to 15 residues.

The chain carries TRBV3-1 and TRBJ2-2, with TRBD2 as a possible D gene (6 bases). This CDR3 comprises 15 residues. Germline V gene sequence: CDR1 LGHDT, CDR2 YNNKEL (reference sequence). V was cut by 0 bases and J by 9 bases, with 14 bases left in between. CDR3 protein: CASSQDPGDFRELFF. The CDR3 DNA follows: TGTGCCAGCAGCCAAGATCCCGGGGACTTCCGGGAGCTGTTTTTT. The full variable domain, in which reference TRBV3-1 and TRBJ2-2 provide the parts outside the CDR3, is DTAVSQTPKYLVTQMGNDKSIKCEQNLGHDTMYWYKQDSKKFLKIMFSYNNKELIINETVPNRFSPKSPDKAHLNLHINSLELGDSAVYFCASSQDPGDFRELFFGEGSRLTVL.

This chain joins TRBV2 and TRBJ2-7; D is uncertain. The CDR3 spans 15 residues. V lost 1 base and J lost 7, with 17 bases in between. CDR1 is SNHLY, CDR2 FYNNEI, per germline. CDR3 nucleotide sequence: TGTGCCAGCAGTGAAGGGAAACGGGTCGCCGGGGAGCAGTACGTC. It yields the protein CASSEGKRVAGEQYV.

This clonotype was seen many times. This chain links TRBV6-1 with TRBJ2-2; D gene ambiguous. The germline CDR1 and CDR2 sequences are MNHNS and SASEGT. Trimming left V 6 bases short and J 0 bases short, with 5 bases between. This CDR3 has 13 amino acids. The CDR3 reads CASRWSNTGELFF. The CDR3, as DNA: TGTGCCAGCAGATGGTCGAACACCGGGGAGCTGTTTTTT.

The chain uses TRBV2 and TRBJ1-1; D perhaps matches TRBD1 (6 bases). V was pared by 3 bases and J by 7 bases, with 15 bases between. The CDR3 sequence is 14 residues long. Looked up from germline, CDR1 is SNHLY and CDR2 is FYNNEI. CDR3 sequence: CASSDWGARIEAFF. The CDR3 DNA reads as TGTGCCAGCAGTGACTGGGGGGCGCGGATTGAAGCTTTCTTT.

This clonotype has at least ten counts. V is TRBV12-5 and J is TRBJ2-1; D may match TRBD1 or TRBD2 (5 bases each). The CDR3 runs 16 residues. Germline V CDR1 and CDR2: LGHNT, FRNRAP. V was clipped by 5 bases and J by 0 bases, with 14 bases between them. CDR3 sequence reads: CASGHTGTSSYNEQFF. The CDR3 DNA reads as TGTGCTAGTGGTCACACCGGGACGAGCTCCTACAATGAGCAGTTCTTC.

In its sample, this clonotype was seen many times. The gene calls are TRBV5-1 and TRBJ2-7; 7 nucleotides align to TRBD1. The CDR3 spans 14 residues. Trimming cost V 0 bases and J 4 bases; bases outside gene matches: 4. Germline loops: CDR1 SGHRS, CDR2 YFSETQ. CDR3 protein: CASSLGTGGYEQYF. The DNA of the CDR3 is TGCGCCAGCAGCTTGGGGACAGGTGGTTACGAGCAGTACTTC.

The table lists this clonotype with many counts. The gene calls are TRBV7-2 and TRBJ2-3; TRBD1 might be the D (6 bases). The CDR3 has 15 residues. Trimming stripped 1 base from V and 14 bases from J, with 22 bases between. Looked up from germline, CDR1 is SGHTA and CDR2 is FQGNSA. The CDR3 DNA follows: TGTGCCAGCAGCTTAGTGGGGGCGCGCCGGGACCGGTGGTATTTT. This sequence encodes CASSLVGARRDRWYF.

Regarding this clonotype: The junction departs from the called germline gene at one end, perhaps through a read error. The chain joins TRBV12-3 or TRBV12-4 to TRBJ2-7, with TRBD1 as a possible D gene (5 bases). CDR3 size: 14 residues. The DNA of the CDR3 is TGTGCCAGCAGGCGACAGATGAGCTCCTACGAGCAGCAGTTC. It translates to CASRRQMSSYEQQF.

The J gene is TRBJ2-7, the V gene TRBV6-1; D call uncertain. CDR1 and CDR2 (germline): MNHNS, SASEGT. The CDR3 has 15 residues. Trimming pared 7 bases from V and 3 bases from J, leaving 19 bases between. CDR3 DNA: TGTGCCAGCATCCGCTCGAACCCCCCCTACTACGAGCAGTACGTC. Residues: CASIRSNPPYYEQYV.

This clonotype was observed many times. V is TRBV6-2 or TRBV6-3 and J is TRBJ1-6, with D perhaps TRBD1 (5 bases). The CDR3 totals 15 residues. V was clipped by 4 bases and J by 6 bases, with 13 bases between them. Germline-derived CDR1 and CDR2 are MNHEY and SVGEGT. As DNA, the CDR3 is TGTGCCAGCAGTTTGGGACCGTCTGGTAATTCACCCCTCCACTTT. This encodes CASSLGPSGNSPLHF.

This clonotype came up many times. The chain is built from TRBV14 and TRBJ2-7; D gene ambiguous. Germline V gene data show CDR1 as SGHDN and CDR2 as FVKESK. This CDR3 has 12 residues. Trimming took off 1 base at V and 9 bases at J, with 10 bases between the two ends. The CDR3 region has the DNA TGTGCCAGCAGCCAAGGAGGCCGCCGGCAGTACTTC. Residues: CASSQGGRRQYF. Drawing the rest from reference TRBV14 and TRBJ2-7, the complete variable domain is EAGVTQFPSHSVIEKGQTVTLRCDPISGHDNLYWYRRVMGKEIKFLLHFVKESKQDESGMPNNRFLAERTGGTYSTLKVQPAELEDSGVYFCASSQGGRRQYFGPGTRLTVT.

V gene TRBV24-1 combines with J gene TRBJ1-5, with TRBD1 as a possible D gene (6 bases). CDR1 and CDR2 (germline): KGHDR, SFDVKD. Trimming took off 7 bases at V and 0 bases at J, with 15 bases between the two ends. The CDR3 spans 16 residues. The CDR3 region has the DNA TGTGCCACCAGGACCGGACAGCAATATAGCAATCAGCCCCAGCATTTT. This codes for CATRTGQQYSNQPQHF.

Note on this clonotype: Since a much larger clone is just one base distant, this may be a read error. The chain joins TRBV20-1 to TRBJ2-4; no clear D. Germline CDR1 DFQATT, CDR2 SNEGSKA (reference sequence). The CDR3 consists of 13 residues. The CDR3 sequence is CSARWADKNTQYF. The CDR3 nucleotides are TGCAGTGCTAGATGGGCCGACAAAAACACTCAGTACTTC.

This clonotype was counted ten times or more. V usage is TRBV7-9 and J usage is TRBJ1-5; TRBD1 might be the D (5 bases). Per germline, CDR1 SEHNR and CDR2 FQNEAQ (reference sequence). The V and J ends lost 0 bases and 0 bases respectively, with 9 bases between them. The CDR3 spans 16 residues. CDR3 in DNA: TGTGCCAGCAGCTTAGCGATGGGGGTTAGCAATCAGCCCCAGCATTTT. Protein: CASSLAMGVSNQPQHF.

This clonotype was counted many times. The chain is built from TRBV7-9 and TRBJ2-2, with 8 positions matching TRBD1. J lost 2 bases, V lost 3 bases, and 2 bases had no gene match. CDR1 is SEHNR and CDR2 is FQNEAQ in the germline V gene (reference sequence). CDR3 length equals 15 residues. The CDR3 reads CASSFGQGNTGELFF. CDR3 sequence (DNA): TGTGCCAGCAGCTTTGGACAGGGTAACACCGGGGAGCTGTTTTTT.

In regard to this clonotype: Here the CDR3 omits its conserved ending phenylalanine or tryptophan, so a read error is the likely source. The DNA is omitted, as the CDR3 cannot be located on it reliably, and the CDR3 follows TCRdb's listing. The chain employs TRBV13 and TRBJ2-7. The CDR3 is 8 amino acids long, termini counted. The germline V gene encodes CDR1 PRHDT and CDR2 FYEKMQ (reference sequence). This chain's CDR3 is CASSYGGM.

This clonotype was detected ten times or more. The V gene is TRBV11-2, the J gene TRBJ2-2; tentatively, D is TRBD1 (6 bases). Trimming pared 4 bases from V and 3 bases from J, leaving 12 bases between. The length of the CDR3 is 15 residues. The V gene's germline CDR1 is SGHAT and CDR2 FQNNGV. In DNA, the CDR3 is TGTGCCAGCAGCTCCAGTACAGGGTACACCGGGGAGCTGTTTTTT. As protein: CASSSSTGYTGELFF.

This clonotype has a count of ten or more. The rearrangement uses TRBV9 and TRBJ2-5; D remains ambiguous. Germline-derived CDR1 and CDR2 are SGDLS and YYNGEE. Trimming took 0 bases from V and 5 from J, leaving 11 bases between them. The CDR3 sequence is 14 residues long. CDR3 nucleotide sequence: TGTGCCAGCAGCGTAGCAACGGAGATGGAGACCCAGTACTTC. It specifies CASSVATEMETQYF. Variable domain in full (rest from reference TRBV9 and TRBJ2-5): DSGVTQTPKHLITATGQRVTLRCSPRSGDLSVYWYQQSLDQGLQFLIQYYNGEERAKGNILERFSAQQFPDLHSELNLSSLELGDSALYFCASSVATEMETQYFGPGTRLLVL.

This clonotype has only a few counts. This clone may be a read error of a much larger clone one base away. This chain links TRBV6-1 with TRBJ2-3; 7 bases are shared with TRBD2. The CDR3 totals 15 residues. Germline CDR1 is MNHNS and CDR2 is SASEGT. Trimming at V came to 5 bases and at J to 3 bases, leaving 8 bases not matched to a gene. The CDR3 nucleotides read TGTGCCAGCAGTCAAACAGTAGCGGGTACAGATACGCAGTATTTT. This sequence encodes CASSQTVAGTDTQYF.